The 12 T cell receptor beta chains below were found in one sample sequenced in a study of spatial heterogeneity in lung cancer. Overall study findings and caveats: Tumor mutation count correlated with how many alpha and beta TCRs expanded intratumorally.

TCRdb re-analysed the 5' RACE reads in MiXCR, keeping a single row per CDR3 protein. The table has some 1,000 distinct CDR3 sequences, about 32% seen once. Time point in this sample: sample taken at primary tumor resection. Their antigens are not known. This specimen was lung tumor tissue, taken at surgery. The receptors originated from a male donor with early-stage non-small cell lung cancer.

In this sample, this clonotype turned up a few times. J is TRBJ2-3 and V is TRBV24-1; TRBD2 might be the D (5 bases). V lost 4 bases, J lost 3 bases, and 13 bases lay in between. Germline lookup yields CDR1 KGHDR and CDR2 SFDVKD. This CDR3 has 15 residues. CDR3 DNA: TGTGCCACCAGTGAGCGGTGGACTGGGACAGATACGCAGTATTTT. Translation gives CATSERWTGTDTQYF.

This clonotype has more than one count but fewer than ten. The chain couples TRBV20-1 to TRBJ2-1; either TRBD1 or TRBD2 may fit D (5 bases each). V was trimmed by 4 bases and J by 6 bases, leaving 19 bases between them. CDR1 and CDR2 (germline): DFQATT, SNEGSKA (reference sequence). The CDR3 has 15 residues. The CDR3 reads CSAKTPGTLSNEQFF. CDR3 DNA: TGCAGTGCTAAAACCCCCGGGACGCTGAGCAATGAGCAGTTCTTC.

The gene calls are TRBV10-3 and TRBJ2-3; 11 nucleotides line up with TRBD2. The CDR3 is 16 residues long. The V gene end was trimmed by 11 bases and the J gene end by 2 bases; junction bases not matched to a gene: 12. The germline V gene encodes CDR1 ENHRY and CDR2 SYGVKD. DNA for the CDR3: TGTGCCGTTACTTCGACTAGCGGGATATCCACAGATACGCAGTATTTT. It specifies CAVTSTSGISTDTQYF.

The rearrangement joins TRBV18 to TRBJ2-7; 11 bases fit TRBD1. The CDR3 runs to 15 residues. Germline CDR1 is KGHSH and CDR2 is LQKENI. Trimming at V came to 4 bases and at J to 7 bases, leaving 9 bases not matched to a gene. This chain's CDR3 is CASSRTGTGGGEQYF. The CDR3 DNA sequence: TGTGCCAGCTCACGAACCGGGACAGGGGGTGGAGAGCAGTACTTC.

This sequence joins TRBV12-3 or TRBV12-4 and TRBJ1-4; D is undetermined. Trimming shortened V by 3 bases and J by 4 bases, and 3 bases separated the two germline ends. This CDR3 has 12 residues. Written as DNA, the CDR3 is TGTGCCAGCAGTTTTTTTAATGAAAAACTGTTTTTT. This codes for CASSFFNEKLFF.

By sample fraction, this clonotype is medium-sized. The chain has TRBV7-2 and TRBJ1-1; D is unclear. Looked up from germline, CDR1 is SGHTA and CDR2 is FQGNSA. V was shortened by 5 bases and J by 7 bases, with 8 bases between the two germline ends. This CDR3 has 11 residues. CDR3: CASSPQLEAFF. CDR3 DNA: TGTGCCAGCAGCCCCCAACTTGAAGCTTTCTTT.

By share of the sample, this clonotype is large. The rearrangement joins TRBV9 to TRBJ2-7; D is ambiguous. V gave up 7 bases and J gave up 0 bases, with 11 bases separating them. Germline V lookup: CDR1 SGDLS, CDR2 YYNGEE. CDR3 length: 13 amino acids. CDR3 amino acids: CASSPASSYEQYF. The CDR3 nucleotides read TGTGCCAGCTCCCCGGCTTCCTCCTACGAGCAGTACTTC.

This sequence joins TRBV12-3 or TRBV12-4 and TRBJ2-1; 8 nucleotides align to TRBD2. J lost 2 bases, V lost 6 bases, and 6 bases had no gene match. This CDR3 comprises 15 residues. CDR3 sequence (DNA): TGTGCCAGCAGGTCCAGCGGGAGAACCTACAATGAGCAGTTCTTC. Translated, it gives CASRSSGRTYNEQFF.

The V gene is TRBV20-1, the J gene TRBJ1-1, with 10 nucleotides matching TRBD1. J gave up 4 bases and V 3 bases, and 14 bases lay outside the gene matches. Germline V gives CDR1 DFQATT, CDR2 SNEGSKA (reference sequence). The CDR3 runs 17 residues. CDR3 sequence reads: CSARGPPGQGKITEAFF. CDR3 sequence (DNA): TGCAGTGCTAGGGGTCCACCGGGACAGGGGAAGATCACTGAAGCTTTCTTT.

This clonotype has only a few counts. V is TRBV2 and J is TRBJ2-1; a possible D gene is TRBD2 (5 bases). The CDR3 totals 11 residues. CDR1 and CDR2 (germline): SNHLY, FYNNEI. V dropped 6 bases and J dropped 12 bases, with 12 bases sitting between them. CDR3 sequence reads: CASSSGSGQFF. As DNA, the CDR3 is TGTGCCAGCAGCTCGGGGAGTGGGCAGTTCTTC.

This rearrangement joins TRBV30 to TRBJ2-1, with D tentatively TRBD1 (5 bases). Germline V gene data show CDR1 as GTSNPN and CDR2 as SVGIG (reference sequence). The length of the CDR3 is 12 residues. Trimming shortened V by 4 bases and J by 7 bases, and 11 bases separated the two germline ends. In DNA form, the CDR3 reads TGTGCCTGGATAAGACAGCCGAATGAGCAGTTCTTC. Translated, it gives CAWIRQPNEQFF. Filled out from reference TRBV30 and TRBJ2-1, the complete variable domain reads SQTIHQWPATLVQPVGSPLSLECTVEGTSNPNLYWYRQAAGRGLQLLFYSVGIGQISSEVPQNLSASRPQDRQFILSSKKLLLSDSGFYLCAWIRQPNEQFFGPGTRLTVL.

This clonotype was picked up a small number of times. The J gene is TRBJ2-4, the V gene TRBV5-1; 11 positions match TRBD2. The CDR3 is made up of 19 amino acids. The germline CDR1 and CDR2 sequences are SGHRS and YFSETQ. V was pared by 3 bases and J by 0 bases, with 11 bases of the junction left unmatched. The CDR3 region is CASSWGGGLAGLAKNIQYF. For the CDR3, the DNA is TGCGCCAGCAGCTGGGGGGGAGGACTAGCGGGCCTAGCCAAAAACATTCAGTACTTC.